This T cell receptor beta chain comes out of a study of cytomegalovirus exposure and HLA in healthy donors. The V gene lost 3 bases and the J gene lost 5 bases, with 11 bases spanning the gap. Germline V CDR1 and CDR2: SQVTM, ANQGSEA. The CDR3 has 13 amino acids. The PCR was carried out with 60 Vbeta primers and 13 Jbeta primers. Sequencing used immunoSEQ multiplex PCR; TCRdb keeps in-frame clones, though not all of them. The sample holds 100,000 to 150,000 clones, over 70% seen once. Material for sequencing was PBMCs. This TCR was recovered from a woman aged 45-65 years in good health and CMV-seronegative. V usage is TRBV29-1 and J usage is TRBJ2-1, with a weak D call TRBD2 (5 bases). CDR3 sequence: CSVDRELNNEQFF. The CDR3 nucleotides read TGCAGCGTTGACCGGGAACTGAACAATGAGCAGTTCTTC.